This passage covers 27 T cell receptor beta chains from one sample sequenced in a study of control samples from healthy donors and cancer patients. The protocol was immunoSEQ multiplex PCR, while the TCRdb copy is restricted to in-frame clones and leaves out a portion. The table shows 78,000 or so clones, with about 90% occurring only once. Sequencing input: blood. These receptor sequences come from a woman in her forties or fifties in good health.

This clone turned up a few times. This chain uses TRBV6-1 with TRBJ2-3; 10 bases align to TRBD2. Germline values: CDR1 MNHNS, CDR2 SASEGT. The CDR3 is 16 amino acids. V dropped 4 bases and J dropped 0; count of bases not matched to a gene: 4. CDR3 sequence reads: CASSGLAGTSTDTQYF. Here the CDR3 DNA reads TGTGCCAGCAGTGGACTAGCGGGTACCAGCACAGATACGCAGTATTTT.

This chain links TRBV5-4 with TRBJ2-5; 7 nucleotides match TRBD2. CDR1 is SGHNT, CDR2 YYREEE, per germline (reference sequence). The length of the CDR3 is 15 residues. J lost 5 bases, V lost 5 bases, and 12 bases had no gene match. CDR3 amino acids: CASRPGTARGETQYF. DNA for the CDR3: TGTGCCAGCAGACCCGGGACGGCGCGGGGGGAGACCCAGTACTTC.

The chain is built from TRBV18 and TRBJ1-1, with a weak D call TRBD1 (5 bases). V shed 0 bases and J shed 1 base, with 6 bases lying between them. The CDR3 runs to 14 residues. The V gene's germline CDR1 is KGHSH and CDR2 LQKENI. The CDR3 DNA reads TGTGCCAGCTCACCACCGGGGCAGAACACTGAAGCTTTCTTT. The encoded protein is CASSPPGQNTEAFF.

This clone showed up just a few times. This chain's CDR3 is CASTTGRGNIQYF. CDR3 DNA sequence: TGCGCCAGCACGACAGGGAGAGGGAACATTCAGTACTTC. V is TRBV5-1 and J is TRBJ2-4, with 7 bases fitting TRBD1. The CDR3 runs 13 residues. The ends lost 6 bases at V and 7 bases at J; junction bases unmatched: 7. Looked up from germline, CDR1 is SGHRS and CDR2 is YFSETQ.

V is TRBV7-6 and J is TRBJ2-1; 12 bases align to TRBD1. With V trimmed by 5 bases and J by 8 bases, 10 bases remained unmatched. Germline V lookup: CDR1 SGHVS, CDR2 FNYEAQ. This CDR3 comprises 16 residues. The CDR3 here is CASSPIGDRGRDEQFF. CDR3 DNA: TGTGCCAGCAGCCCCATAGGGGACAGGGGGCGGGATGAGCAGTTCTTC.

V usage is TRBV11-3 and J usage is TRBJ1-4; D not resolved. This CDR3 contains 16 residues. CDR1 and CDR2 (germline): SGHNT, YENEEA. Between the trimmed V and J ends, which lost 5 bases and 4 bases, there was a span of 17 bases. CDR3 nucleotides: TGTGCCAGCAGCCGCAGAGTAACCGACCTTAATGAAAAACTGTTTTTT. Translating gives CASSRRVTDLNEKLFF.

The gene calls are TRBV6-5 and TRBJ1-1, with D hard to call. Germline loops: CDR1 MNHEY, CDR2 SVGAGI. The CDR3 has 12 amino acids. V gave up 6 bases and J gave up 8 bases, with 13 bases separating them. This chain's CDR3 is CASSVGRAEAFF. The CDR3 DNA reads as TGTGCCAGCAGCGTCGGACGCGCCGAAGCTTTCTTT.

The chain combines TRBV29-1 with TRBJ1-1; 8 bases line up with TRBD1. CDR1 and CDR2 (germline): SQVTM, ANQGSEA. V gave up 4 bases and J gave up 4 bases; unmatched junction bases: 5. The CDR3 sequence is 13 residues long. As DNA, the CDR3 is TGCAGCGTTGGACTCGACAGGGGCACTGAAGCTTTCTTT. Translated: CSVGLDRGTEAFF. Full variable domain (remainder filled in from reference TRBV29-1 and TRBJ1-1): SAVISQKPSRDICQRGTSLTIQCQVDSQVTMMFWYRQQPGQSLTLIATANQGSEATYESGFVIDKFPISRPNLTFSTLTVSNMSPEDSSIYLCSVGLDRGTEAFFGQGTRLTVV.

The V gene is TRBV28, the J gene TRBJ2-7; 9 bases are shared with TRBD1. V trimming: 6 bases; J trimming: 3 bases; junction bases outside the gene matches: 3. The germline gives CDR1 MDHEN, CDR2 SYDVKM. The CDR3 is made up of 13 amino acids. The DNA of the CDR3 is TGTGCCAGCAGACCGGGACAGGGCTACGAGCAGTACTTC. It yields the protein CASRPGQGYEQYF.

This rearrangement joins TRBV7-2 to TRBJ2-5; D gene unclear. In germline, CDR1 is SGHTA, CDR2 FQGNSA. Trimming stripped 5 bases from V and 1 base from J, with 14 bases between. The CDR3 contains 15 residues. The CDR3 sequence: CASSGAGLGQETQYF. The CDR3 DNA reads TGTGCCAGCAGCGGCGCAGGATTAGGCCAAGAGACCCAGTACTTC. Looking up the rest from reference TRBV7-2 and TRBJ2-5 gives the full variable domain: GAGVSQSPSNKVTEKGKDVELRCDPISGHTALYWYRQSLGQGLEFLIYFQGNSAPDKSGLPSDRFSAERTGGSVSTLTIQRTQQEDSAVYLCASSGAGLGQETQYFGPGTRLLVL.

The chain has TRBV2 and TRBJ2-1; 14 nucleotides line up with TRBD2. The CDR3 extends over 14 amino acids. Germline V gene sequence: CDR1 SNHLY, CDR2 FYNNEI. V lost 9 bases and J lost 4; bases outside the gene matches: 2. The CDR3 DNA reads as TGTGCCAGTCGACTAGCGGGAGGGTACAATGAGCAGTTCTTC. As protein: CASRLAGGYNEQFF.

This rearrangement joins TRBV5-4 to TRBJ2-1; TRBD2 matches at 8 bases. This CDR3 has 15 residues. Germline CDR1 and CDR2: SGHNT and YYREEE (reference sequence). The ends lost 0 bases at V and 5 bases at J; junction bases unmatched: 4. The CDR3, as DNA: TGTGCCAGCAGCTTGGCTAGCGGGCTTAACAATGAGCAGTTCTTC. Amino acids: CASSLASGLNNEQFF.

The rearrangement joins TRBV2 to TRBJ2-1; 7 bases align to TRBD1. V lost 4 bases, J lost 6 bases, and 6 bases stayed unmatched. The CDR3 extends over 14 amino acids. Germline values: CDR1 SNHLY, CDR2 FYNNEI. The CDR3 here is CASSGQGYTNEQFF. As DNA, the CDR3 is TGTGCCAGCAGTGGACAGGGATACACCAATGAGCAGTTCTTC.

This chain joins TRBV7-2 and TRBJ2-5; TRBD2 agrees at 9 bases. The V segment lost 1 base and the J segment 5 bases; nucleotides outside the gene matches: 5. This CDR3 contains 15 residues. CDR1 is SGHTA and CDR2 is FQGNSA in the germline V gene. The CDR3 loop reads CASSLEGLAGETQYF. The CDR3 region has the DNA TGTGCCAGCAGCTTAGAGGGACTAGCAGGCGAGACCCAGTACTTC.

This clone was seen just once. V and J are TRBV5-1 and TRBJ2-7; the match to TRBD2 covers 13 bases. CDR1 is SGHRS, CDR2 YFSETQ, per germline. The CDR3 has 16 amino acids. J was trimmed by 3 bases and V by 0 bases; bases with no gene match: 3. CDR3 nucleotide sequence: TGCGCCAGCAGCTTGGCAGGACTAGCGGGAGTCTACGAGCAGTACTTC. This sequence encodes CASSLAGLAGVYEQYF.

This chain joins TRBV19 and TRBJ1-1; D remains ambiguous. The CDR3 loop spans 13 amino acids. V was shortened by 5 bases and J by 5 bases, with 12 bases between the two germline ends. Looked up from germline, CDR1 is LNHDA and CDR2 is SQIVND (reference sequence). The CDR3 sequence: CASSWGAGTEAFF. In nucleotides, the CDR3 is TGTGCCAGTAGTTGGGGTGCGGGAACTGAAGCTTTCTTT.

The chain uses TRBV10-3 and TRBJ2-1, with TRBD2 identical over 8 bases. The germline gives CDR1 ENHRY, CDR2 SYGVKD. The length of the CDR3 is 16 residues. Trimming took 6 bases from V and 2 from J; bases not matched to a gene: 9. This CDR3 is CAISGGAGDAYNEQFF. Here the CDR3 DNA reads TGTGCCATCAGCGGGGGAGCGGGAGATGCCTACAATGAGCAGTTCTTC.

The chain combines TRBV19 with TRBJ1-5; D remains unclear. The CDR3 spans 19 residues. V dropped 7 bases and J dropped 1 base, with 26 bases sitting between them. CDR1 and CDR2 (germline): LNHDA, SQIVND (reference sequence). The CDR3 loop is CASIPSSTDVTQSNQPQHF. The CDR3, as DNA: TGTGCCAGTATCCCCAGCTCCACGGACGTCACCCAGAGCAATCAGCCCCAGCATTTT.

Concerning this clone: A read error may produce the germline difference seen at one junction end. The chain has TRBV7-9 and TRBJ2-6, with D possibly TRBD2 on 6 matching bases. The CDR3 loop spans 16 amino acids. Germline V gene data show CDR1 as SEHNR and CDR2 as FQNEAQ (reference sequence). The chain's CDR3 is CATPRGDFSGANVPTF. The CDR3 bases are TGTGCCACACCGCGAGGGGACTTCTCTGGGGCCAACGTCCCGACTTTC.

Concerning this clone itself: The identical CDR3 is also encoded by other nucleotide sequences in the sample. CDR3 protein: CASSVASGGMGDTQYF. CDR3 bases: TGTGCCAGCAGCGTAGCCTCTGGCGGGATGGGAGATACGCAGTATTTT. The rearrangement links TRBV9 to TRBJ2-3; D perhaps matches TRBD2 (6 bases). There are 16 residues in the CDR3. The germline V gene encodes CDR1 SGDLS and CDR2 YYNGEE. With 0 bases removed from V and 5 bases from J, the gap between germline ends came to 16 bases.

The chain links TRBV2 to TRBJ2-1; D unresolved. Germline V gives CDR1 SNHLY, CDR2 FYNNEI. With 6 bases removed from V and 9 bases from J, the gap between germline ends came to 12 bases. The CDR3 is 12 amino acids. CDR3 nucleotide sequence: TGTGCCAGCAGCGACCCTTTGAGTGAGCAGTTCTTC. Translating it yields CASSDPLSEQFF.

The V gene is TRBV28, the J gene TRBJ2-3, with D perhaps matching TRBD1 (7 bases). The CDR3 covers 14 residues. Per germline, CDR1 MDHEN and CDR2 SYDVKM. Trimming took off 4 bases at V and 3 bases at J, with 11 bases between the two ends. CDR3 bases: TGTGCCAGCAGTTCGACAGGGAGGACAGATACGCAGTATTTT. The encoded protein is CASSSTGRTDTQYF.

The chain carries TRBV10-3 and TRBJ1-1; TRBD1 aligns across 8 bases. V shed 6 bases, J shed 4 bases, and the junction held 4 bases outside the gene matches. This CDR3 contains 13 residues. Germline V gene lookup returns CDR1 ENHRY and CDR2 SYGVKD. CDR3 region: CAIRSTGGTEAFF. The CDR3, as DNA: TGTGCCATCAGGAGTACAGGGGGCACTGAAGCTTTCTTT.

CDR3 nucleotides: TGTGCCAGCAGTTACTCGATGAGGGGGCTTGGAAACACCATATATTTT. Its translation is CASSYSMRGLGNTIYF. This rearrangement joins TRBV6-5 to TRBJ1-3, with TRBD1 matching 7 bases. The V segment lost 0 bases and the J segment 3 bases; nucleotides outside the gene matches: 5. Germline CDR1 reads MNHEY; CDR2 reads SVGAGI. This CDR3 has 16 amino acids.

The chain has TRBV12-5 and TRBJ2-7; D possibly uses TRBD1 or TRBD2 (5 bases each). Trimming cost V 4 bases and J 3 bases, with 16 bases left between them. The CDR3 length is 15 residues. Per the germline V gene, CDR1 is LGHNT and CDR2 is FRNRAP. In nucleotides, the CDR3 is TGTGCTAGTGGTTCGATACGGGACCCCCTCTACGAGCAGTACTTC. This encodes CASGSIRDPLYEQYF. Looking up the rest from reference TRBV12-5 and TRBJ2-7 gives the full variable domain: DARVTQTPRHKVTEMGQEVTMRCQPILGHNTVFWYRQTMMQGLELLAYFRNRAPLDDSGMPKDRFSAEMPDATLATLKIQPSEPRDSAVYFCASGSIRDPLYEQYFGPGTRLTVT.

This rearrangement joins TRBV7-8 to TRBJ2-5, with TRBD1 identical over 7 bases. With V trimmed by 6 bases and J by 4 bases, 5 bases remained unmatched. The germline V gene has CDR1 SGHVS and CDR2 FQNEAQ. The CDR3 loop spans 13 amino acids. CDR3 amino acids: CASSLTGPETQYF. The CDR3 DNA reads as TGTGCCAGCAGTCTGACAGGGCCAGAGACCCAGTACTTC. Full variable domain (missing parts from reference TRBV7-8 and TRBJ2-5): GAGVSQSPRYKVAKRGQDVALRCDPISGHVSLFWYQQALGQGPEFLTYFQNEAQLDKSGLPSDRFFAERPEGSVSTLKIQRTQQEDSAVYLCASSLTGPETQYFGPGTRLLVL.

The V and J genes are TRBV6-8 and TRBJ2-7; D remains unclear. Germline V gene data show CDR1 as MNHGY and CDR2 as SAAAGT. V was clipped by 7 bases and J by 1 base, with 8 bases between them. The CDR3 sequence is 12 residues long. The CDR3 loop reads CASTSRSYEQYF. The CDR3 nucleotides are TGTGCCAGCACCTCCCGTTCCTACGAGCAGTACTTC.